The 15 T cell receptor beta chains below come from one sample, sequenced in a study of blood T cell repertoires in COVID-19. Data came from immunoSEQ multiplex PCR; TCRdb stores just in-frame clones and leaves some out. The sample contains fewer than 100,000 clones, around 90% of which appear only once. The material sequenced was peripheral blood. These TCRs come from a human donor in a cohort sampled during active COVID-19.

As DNA, the CDR3 is TGTGCCAGCAGCCTACTTGGAGCAGGGTCTTCTGGCTACACCTTC. It specifies CASSLLGAGSSGYTF. The chain employs TRBV5-4 and TRBJ1-2, with D possibly TRBD1 on 5 matching bases. From germline, CDR1 is SGHNT and CDR2 YYREEE (reference sequence). Between the trimmed V and J ends, which lost 4 bases and 7 bases, there was a span of 20 bases. The CDR3 totals 15 residues.

This chain uses TRBV5-1 with TRBJ1-5, with D unresolved. The germline CDR1 and CDR2 sequences are SGHRS and YFSETQ. The CDR3 has 15 residues. V was clipped by 0 bases and J by 0 bases, with 7 bases between them. The CDR3 DNA reads TGCGCCAGCAGCTTGGTCCCTAATAGCAATCAGCCCCAGCATTTT. As protein: CASSLVPNSNQPQHF.

The chain uses TRBV7-9 and TRBJ2-7; the match to TRBD1 covers 7 bases. Germline loops: CDR1 SEHNR, CDR2 FQNEAQ (reference sequence). V shed 5 bases, J shed 5 bases, and the junction held 12 bases outside the gene matches. This CDR3 region has 15 residues. The CDR3 sequence is CASSPGPIGTDEQYF. In nucleotides, the CDR3 is TGTGCCAGCAGCCCCGGGCCGATAGGGACAGACGAGCAGTACTTC.

The chain recombines TRBV5-1 with TRBJ2-7, with 8 positions matching TRBD2. Germline CDR1 is SGHRS and CDR2 is YFSETQ. V lost 0 bases and J lost 2; bases outside the gene matches: 10. CDR3 size: 17 residues. The CDR3 loop reads CASSLAVAGNTPYEQYF. CDR3 DNA sequence: TGCGCCAGCAGCTTGGCCGTAGCGGGGAACACCCCCTACGAGCAGTACTTC.

The chain uses TRBV3-1 (or the pseudogene TRBV3-2) and TRBJ2-2, with D tentatively TRBD1 (6 bases). The ends were cut back, 7 bases at V and 1 base at J, with 13 bases in the middle. The CDR3 totals 15 residues. The germline V gene has CDR1 LGHDT and CDR2 YNNKEL (reference sequence). Written as DNA, the CDR3 is TGTGCCAGCAACCACGGGACACAGAACACCGGGGAGCTGTTTTTT. Protein: CASNHGTQNTGELFF.

The chain recombines TRBV28 with TRBJ2-7, with 10 bases lining up with TRBD1. Unmatched junction bases numbered 4, after V lost 5 bases and J lost 0 bases. The CDR3 runs to 15 residues. Germline V gives CDR1 MDHEN, CDR2 SYDVKM. The CDR3 bases are TGTGCCAGCAGTCAAGACAGGGGGCGCTCCTACGAGCAGTACTTC. Its translation is CASSQDRGRSYEQYF. Variable domain in full (rest from reference TRBV28 and TRBJ2-7): DVKVTQSSRYLVKRTGEKVFLECVQDMDHENMFWYRQDPGLGLRLIYFSYDVKMKEKGDIPEGYSVSREKKERFSLILESASTNQTSMYLCASSQDRGRSYEQYFGPGTRLTVT.

This chain connects TRBV3-1 (or the pseudogene TRBV3-2) to TRBJ2-1, with a weak D call TRBD1 (5 bases). From germline, CDR1 is LGHDT and CDR2 YNNKEL (reference sequence). V was trimmed by 4 bases and J by 0 bases, leaving 13 bases between them. This CDR3 is built from 16 residues. The CDR3 region has the DNA TGTGCCAGCAGCCCAAGATCGACAGTCTCCTACAATGAGCAGTTCTTC. Translating it yields CASSPRSTVSYNEQFF.

This clone has only one observation. The chain links TRBV18 to TRBJ2-3; 13 nucleotides match TRBD2. V lost 3 bases and J lost 7; bases outside the gene matches: 1. CDR1 and CDR2 from the germline V gene are KGHSH and LQKENI. The CDR3 contains 14 residues. CDR3 protein: CASSPGLAGNTQYF. The CDR3 region has the DNA TGTGCCAGCTCACCGGGACTAGCGGGAAATACGCAGTATTTT.

V gene TRBV5-1 combines with J gene TRBJ2-1; 7 nucleotides match TRBD2. J gave up 8 bases and V 3 bases, and 14 bases lay outside the gene matches. The germline V gene has CDR1 SGHRS and CDR2 YFSETQ. The CDR3 runs 16 residues. The CDR3 DNA reads TGCGCCAGCAGCTCCGGACTAGTTCGATCAGTGGATGAGCAGTTCTTC. Translation: CASSSGLVRSVDEQFF.

This sequence joins TRBV21-1 and TRBJ1-2. TRBV21-1 is described as a pseudogene. The CDR3 spans 17 residues. CDR3 region: CASSKEDPGLCTGGYTF. DNA of the CDR3: TGTGCCAGCAGCAAAGAGGACCCCGGACTGTGTACTGGTGGCTACACCTTC.

The DNA for the CDR3 is TGTGCCAGCAGCCAAGATGGGTGGGCTAGCGGGGCCAATGAGCAGTTCTTC. It is translated as CASSQDGWASGANEQFF. The rearrangement joins TRBV3-1 (or the pseudogene TRBV3-2) to TRBJ2-1; TRBD2 matches at 9 bases. This CDR3 is built from 17 residues. Germline V gene data show CDR1 as LGHDT and CDR2 as YNNKEL (reference sequence). The J segment lost 6 bases and the V segment lost 0 bases, leaving 9 bases of the junction unmatched.

The chain has TRBV7-6 and TRBJ1-1; 7 bases map to TRBD1. V dropped 5 bases and J dropped 5; count of bases not matched to a gene: 11. There are 15 residues in the CDR3. Germline V gives CDR1 SGHVS, CDR2 FNYEAQ. CDR3 loop: CASSPTNRGDTEAFF. CDR3 coding DNA: TGTGCCAGCAGCCCAACCAACAGGGGAGATACTGAAGCTTTCTTT.

V gene TRBV7-3 combines with J gene TRBJ2-3; 14 bases are shared with TRBD2. The CDR3 runs to 15 residues. Germline values: CDR1 SGHTA, CDR2 FQGTGA. With V trimmed by 4 bases and J by 5 bases, 2 bases remained unmatched. The CDR3 bases are TGTGCCAGCAGCTCCGGACTAGCGGGAGGAGATACGCAGTATTTT. Protein product: CASSSGLAGGDTQYF. Looking up the rest from reference TRBV7-3 and TRBJ2-3 gives the full variable domain: GAGVSQTPSNKVTEKGKYVELRCDPISGHTALYWYRQSLGQGPEFLIYFQGTGAADDSGLPNDRFFAVRPEGSVSTLKIQRTERGDSAVYLCASSSGLAGGDTQYFGPGTRLTVL.

The rearrangement joins TRBV7-2 to TRBJ2-5; D call uncertain. V dropped 1 base and J dropped 2 bases, with 5 bases sitting between them. Looked up from germline, CDR1 is SGHTA and CDR2 is FQGNSA. The CDR3 contains 13 residues. The CDR3 region is CASSLGGQETQYF. The CDR3 nucleotides are TGTGCCAGCAGCTTAGGCGGACAAGAGACCCAGTACTTC.

The sample holds a few counts of this clone. This rearrangement joins TRBV7-3 to TRBJ2-5, with D perhaps TRBD1 (6 bases). V was cut by 4 bases and J by 3 bases, with 15 bases left in between. CDR3 size: 15 residues. The germline CDR1 and CDR2 sequences are SGHTA and FQGTGA. CDR3 region: CASSSGYGDKETQYF. CDR3 in DNA: TGTGCCAGCAGCTCAGGCTACGGGGACAAAGAGACCCAGTACTTC.